The 8 T cell receptor beta chains listed next were all sequenced from one sample in a study of shared clonotypes between healthy human individuals. Positively selected for CCR7, the CD45RO-negative cells used as naive CD8 cells excluded terminally differentiated effector memory CD45RA+ cells. Assay used: immunoSEQ multiplex PCR; TCRdb lists only in-frame clones, some missing. The table includes roughly 2,000,000 clones, 93% detected once. Specimen: naive CD8+ T cells from PBMCs. All receptors derive from a man between 18 and 29 years old in good health. Some clones in this sample may be carry-over from other donors' samples.

The chain has TRBV7-9 and TRBJ2-1; D gene unclear. Germline CDR1 SEHNR, CDR2 FQNEAQ (reference sequence). The CDR3 is made up of 14 amino acids. Trimming cost V 2 bases and J 5 bases, with 10 bases left between them. The CDR3 loop is CASSLTSVNNEQFF. For the CDR3, the DNA is TGTGCCAGCAGCTTAACCTCGGTAAACAATGAGCAGTTCTTC. The whole variable domain, remainder taken from reference TRBV7-9 and TRBJ2-1, is DTGVSQNPRHKITKRGQNVTFRCDPISEHNRLYWYRQTLGQGPEFLTYFQNEAQLEKSRLLSDRFSAERPKGSFSTLEIQRTEQGDSAMYLCASSLTSVNNEQFFGPGTRLTVL.

Here the CDR3 DNA reads TGTGCCAGCTCACTAAGCGGGACCAAGAACACTGAAGCTTTCTTT. This encodes CASSLSGTKNTEAFF. The chain carries TRBV18 and TRBJ1-1; D possibly corresponds to TRBD1 (5 bases). The V end lost 4 bases, the J end lost 1 base, and 13 bases lay between the germline ends. Germline V gives CDR1 KGHSH, CDR2 LQKENI. The CDR3 spans 15 residues.

The gene calls are TRBV7-9 and TRBJ2-2; D possibly corresponds to TRBD2 (6 bases). Germline V gene sequence: CDR1 SEHNR, CDR2 FQNEAQ (reference sequence). The CDR3 is 14 residues long. V lost 5 bases to trimming and J lost 3 bases, with 10 bases between them. The CDR3 sequence is CASSKTSYTGELFF. The DNA for the CDR3 is TGTGCCAGCAGCAAAACTAGCTACACCGGGGAGCTGTTTTTT.

V usage is TRBV4-1 and J usage is TRBJ2-7, with D perhaps TRBD2 (6 bases). CDR1 and CDR2 from the germline V gene are MGHRA and YSYEKL. The CDR3 sequence is 15 residues long. V was shortened by 0 bases and J by 3 bases, with 12 bases between the two germline ends. CDR3 loop: CASSQEAGTLYEQYF. The DNA for the CDR3 is TGCGCCAGCAGCCAAGAGGCGGGGACTCTCTACGAGCAGTACTTC.

The chain recombines TRBV10-3 with TRBJ2-5; 8 nucleotides match TRBD1. In germline, CDR1 is ENHRY, CDR2 SYGVKD. V shed 6 bases and J 5 bases; nucleotides not matched to a gene: 8. The CDR3 contains 14 residues. The CDR3 region has the DNA TGTGCCATCAGCGCTAGGACAGGGACGGAGACCCAGTACTTC. This sequence encodes CAISARTGTETQYF.

In its sample, this clone was seen a few times. The V call is TRBV29-1, the J call TRBJ1-1; the D gene is possibly TRBD1 (5 bases). The CDR3 contains 12 residues. Trimming stripped 3 bases from V and 3 bases from J, with 8 bases between. Germline CDR1 is SQVTM and CDR2 is ANQGSEA. In DNA, the CDR3 is TGCAGCGTTGAGGCAGGGTACACTGAAGCTTTCTTT. This gives the protein CSVEAGYTEAFF.

The V call is TRBV7-2, the J call TRBJ2-2; no clear D. This CDR3 spans 12 amino acids. Germline V gene lookup returns CDR1 SGHTA and CDR2 FQGNSA. Trimming stripped 5 bases from V and 8 bases from J, with 9 bases between. CDR3 bases: TGTGCCAGCAGCGTTATGAGGGGGGAGCTGTTTTTT. Protein product: CASSVMRGELFF.

The J gene is TRBJ1-1, the V gene TRBV7-8, with D possibly TRBD1 on 5 matching bases. Trimming cost V 1 base and J 0 bases, with 9 bases left between them. Germline CDR1 reads SGHVS; CDR2 reads FQNEAQ. The CDR3 loop spans 15 amino acids. In nucleotides, the CDR3 is TGTGCCAGCAGCTTAGGCAGGGCGATGAACACTGAAGCTTTCTTT. Protein sequence: CASSLGRAMNTEAFF.